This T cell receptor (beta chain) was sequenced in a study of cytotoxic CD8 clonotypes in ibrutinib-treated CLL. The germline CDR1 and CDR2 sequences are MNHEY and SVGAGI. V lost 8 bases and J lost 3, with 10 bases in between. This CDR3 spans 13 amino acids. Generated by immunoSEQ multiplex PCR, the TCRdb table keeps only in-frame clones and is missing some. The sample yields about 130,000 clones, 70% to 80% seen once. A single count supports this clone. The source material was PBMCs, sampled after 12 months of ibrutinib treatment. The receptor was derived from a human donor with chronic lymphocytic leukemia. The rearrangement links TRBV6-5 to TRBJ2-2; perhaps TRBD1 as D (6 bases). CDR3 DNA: TGTGCCAGCTGGGGGCCAGACACCGGGGAGCTGTTTTTT. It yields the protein CASWGPDTGELFF.